This entry features one TCR beta chain sequence. Its antigen target is currently unknown. A much bigger clone sits one base away, suggesting this may be a read error. Graves' hyperthyroidism was defined as stable when no progression to ophthalmopathy occurred over 18 months of follow-up. Hyperthyroidism patients were newly diagnosed, with disease duration under 2 months, and aged 18 to 65 years. Exclusion was applied to patients with uncontrolled infections, other autoimmune diseases, pregnancy or lactation. Clinical symptoms, serum thyroxine and TRAb, thyroid ultrasound, and orbital computed tomography formed the basis for the diagnoses. Total RNA was extracted with Trizol reagent, and quality was checked on an Agilent 2100 Bioanalyzer. This record comes from a study of T cells in Graves' hyperthyroidism and ophthalmopathy (dated by TCRdb to the late 2010s). With regard to the full study: A discovery cohort of 95 to 100 patients, 43 with Graves' ophthalmopathy and about 58 with stable Graves' hyperthyroidism, was used to find distinguishing TCR V-J signatures. The study also compared thyroid tissue and blood T-cell repertoires from five or six Graves' hyperthyroidism patients. The paper reports TCR Vbeta CDR3 sequencing of 135 peripheral blood samples: 43 ophthalmopathy, under 80 hyperthyroidism and around 17 progressor patients. Prospective prediction of ophthalmopathy was tested in an independent validation cohort consisting of roughly 20 hyperthyroidism patients and some 15 patients who later progressed to ophthalmopathy. After blood sampling, hyperthyroidism patients were treated with methimazole at a starting dose of 30 mg daily, and ophthalmopathy patients were treated with high-dose intravenous methylprednisolone. For training and testing, the 80 to 100 patients in the discovery cohort were randomly divided in a 7:3 ratio.

Counted from cysteine to phenylalanine, this CDR3 has 16 amino acids. Solely the CDR3 DNA is kept, with 48 bases framed from the first base. CDR1 and CDR2, per the germline V gene, are SGHAT and FQNNGV. Overall study results and their limits: Most expanded thyroid clonotypes (frequency above 0.001) were also found in blood, which suggests that blood repertoires may mirror thyroid immune responses. A model built on a 13 V-J signature distinguished ophthalmopathy from stable hyperthyroidism, reaching 85% to 90% sensitivity and about 81% specificity in cross-validation and 80%/75% in testing. In validation, the model predicted progression to ophthalmopathy with over 65% sensitivity and approximately 74% specificity, a median of about six months before onset. Sample size was not statistically predetermined, and investigators were not blinded to group allocation.

Amplification of TCR beta CDR3 regions was carried out from RNA transcripts. A first-round RT-PCR of the TCR CDR3 used the HTBI primer set with the Qiagen OneStep RT-PCR kit. The libraries were constructed in a second round of multiplex PCR and then size-selected and purified. Libraries were sequenced paired-end with 100 bp reads on an Illumina HiSeq2000. In the authors' own workflow: SOAPnuke was used to process the raw data, throwing out any read that contained adapters or uncalled bases, had a mean Phred below 15, or lacked an exact constant-primer or identifier match. High-quality paired reads were merged with COPE v1.2.5, and unique nucleotide sequences were defined as clonotypes. Clonotypes were aligned to IMGT TRBV, TRBD and TRBJ reference segments using MiTCR v1.1. The analysis was restricted to V-J combinations with a frequency above 0.0001, which together covered about 99% of the repertoires. The TCS score was defined as the ratio of F50 (clonal expansion) to E x V (chaos), calculated using BLOSUM62-based TCRdist between CDR3 peptides within each V-J. Welch's t-statistics and random forest reduced 514 V-J features to about 13, which were used in a naive Bayes classifier (R e1071). The Morisita-Horn index was used to measure how similar the thyroid and blood repertoires were. TCRdb cleaned the public reads at Q25 with fastp, built clones with MiXCR and kept in-frame beta chains. Here each entry gathers all rows of one CDR3 protein and keeps the most common genes and DNA. These V and J calls are TCRdb output, not the study's own analysis. Within this sample are 530,000 or so distinct CDR3 sequences, with just over 45% of them counted one time only. Jointly, the top ten make up around 7.7% of the sample.

The rearranged chain carries TRBV11-2 and TRBJ1-2, with no confidently assigned D gene. The receptor's source is a young woman with Graves' hyperthyroidism. Sequenced material: peripheral blood or thyroid tissue (not recorded which). In nucleotides, the sequence is TGTGCCAGCAGCTTCCTAGGACGGAAAGCTAACTATGTCTACACCTTC. This gives the protein CASSFLGRKANYVYTF.